This record covers a single T cell receptor (beta chain). This entry is derived from a study of blood T cell repertoires in COVID-19. The overall study: The cDNA or gDNA used as material had been derived from T cells, B-cell-depleted T cells, or PBMCs.

Clones were sequenced by immunoSEQ multiplex PCR, and TCRdb holds only the in-frame ones, with some missing. Counted here are 310,000 or so clones, around nine tenths occurring once; the ten biggest clones make up 5.5% to 7%. Participant-given clinical history determined each cohort assignment. The receptor's source is a woman between 40 and 50 years old who had recovered from COVID-19. Source material: PBMCs or T cells enriched from blood (not recorded which).

The CDR3 DNA reads as TGTGCCAGCAGTCGCACTCCAAGCGGAACCCTACGGGAGCAGTACTTC. It yields the protein CASSRTPSGTLREQYF. The chain carries TRBV6-2 or TRBV6-3 and TRBJ2-7; a weak D match, TRBD2 (5 bases). The V end lost 5 bases, the J end lost 7 bases, and 24 bases lay between the germline ends. Germline CDR1 MNHEY, CDR2 SVGEGT. The CDR3 is 16 residues long.